This T cell receptor beta chain is from a study of T cell repertoires in cytomegalovirus infection. About the study: It was recently identified HLA-C-restricted and well-studied HLA-B-restricted CMV epitopes that the study used. Indicated by public TCR beta signatures were CMV infection and matching HLA type.

Between the trimmed V and J ends, which lost 4 bases and 0 bases, there was a span of 19 bases. The CDR3 is 17 amino acids. Germline V gene sequence: CDR1 SGHDN, CDR2 FVKESK. The study, taken as a whole, reports: Ex vivo, HLA-C-restricted CMV-specific TCR beta clonotypes prevailed over the rest of the response. The cumulative frequency of public TCR beta families identified carriers of CMV plus the relevant HLA.

This clonotype was counted between two and nine times. Its antigen is unidentified. TCRdb reprocessed the reads via MiXCR and lists one record per CDR3 protein. This table holds approximately 910,000 distinct CDR3 sequences, roughly 30% found once. Material: cultured CD8+ T cells from PBMCs, obtained from culture after CMV antigen stimulation. The TCR sequence derives from a human donor in good health (CMV status not recorded). Some clones in this sample may be carry-over from other donors' samples. The V call is TRBV14, the J call TRBJ2-7; D unresolved. The CDR3 loop is CASSPEKPGFYSYEQYF. The DNA of the CDR3 is TGTGCCAGCAGCCCAGAAAAGCCCGGATTCTACTCCTACGAGCAGTACTTC.